Listed below are T cell receptor beta chains from one sample, sequenced in a study of OX40 agonist ivuxolimab in advanced cancers. TCRdb keeps only in-frame clones here, not all; method: immunoSEQ multiplex PCR. The table has 45,000 to 55,000 clones, approximately 88% seen once; the top ten hold about 1.1%. This material consisted of CD4+ or CD8+ T cells sorted from blood, taken in a trial of the OX40 agonist ivuxolimab. The origin of the receptors is an adult with an advanced solid tumor such as melanoma, head and neck, liver or kidney cancer. The CDR3 runs from the conserved cysteine through the conserved F or W. The order of the fields is CDR3 DNA, CDR3 protein, V gene, D gene, clone size, J gene. The D gene is left open where the match is weak. Only part of the rows carry a size: once, few, many, or a class if the clone is expanded.

TGTGCCAGCCAAAAGGCTAGCGGGATGGTTTCGTACGAGCAGTACTTC,CASQKASGMVSYEQYF,TRBV7-9,TRBD2,-,TRBJ2-7
TGTGCCAGCAGTCCCCCCCCGGGGTTGGATGAGCAGTTCTTC,CASSPPPGLDEQFF,TRBV28,-,-,TRBJ2-1
TGTGCCAGTAGTCCCACGGGGGGCCTCTACAATGAGCAGTTCTTC,CASSPTGGLYNEQFF,TRBV19,-,few,TRBJ2-1
TGTGCCAGTAATCAGCGGGGGGCCGGGAAGACCCAGTACTTC,CASNQRGAGKTQYF,TRBV19,TRBD2,-,TRBJ2-5
TGTGCCAGTAGTGAAAGAACTGGGGCCAACGTCCTGACTTTC,CASSERTGANVLTF,TRBV19,-,-,TRBJ2-6
TGTGCCAGCAGTCTAATGGGGACAAGTTCTCTTCGCTACACCTTC,CASSLMGTSSLRYTF,TRBV27,-,-,TRBJ1-2
TGTGCCAGTAGAGGGACAGGGGAGAGTAATGAAAAACTGTTTTTT,CASRGTGESNEKLFF,TRBV19,TRBD1,-,TRBJ1-4
TGTGCCTGGAAAGGAGCGGGAGATACGCAGTATTTT,CAWKGAGDTQYF,TRBV30,-,-,TRBJ2-3
TGTGCCAGCAGCGCCCTTGGGGGACAGGGCTACGAGCAGTACTTC,CASSALGGQGYEQYF,TRBV9,TRBD1,-,TRBJ2-7
TGTGCCAGCAGTGAACGGCGGGAATACGCGCAGTATTTT,CASSERREYAQYF,TRBV6-1,-,-,TRBJ2-3
TGTGCCAGCAGCCTAGGGACGGGGGACTCACCCTACGAGCAGTACTTC,CASSLGTGDSPYEQYF,TRBV7-2,-,-,TRBJ2-7
TGTGCCAGCAGCTCGACTTGGACAGGGCTGAGTGGCTACACCTTC,CASSSTWTGLSGYTF,TRBV5-5,TRBD1,-,TRBJ1-2
TGTGCCAGCAGCGGGGACAGGTTGGGCCATGAGCAGTTCTTC,CASSGDRLGHEQFF,TRBV5-6,TRBD1,-,TRBJ2-1
TGTGCCATCATGGGAGGGACTAGCGGCCACAATGAGCAGTTCTTC,CAIMGGTSGHNEQFF,TRBV28,TRBD2,-,TRBJ2-1
TGTGCCAGCAGCGGCCAAGAGACCCAGTACTTC,CASSGQETQYF,TRBV5-4,-,once,TRBJ2-5
TGTGCCAGCAGCCTGGACCGGCGGAACACTGAAGCTTTCTTT,CASSLDRRNTEAFF,TRBV11-1,-,-,TRBJ1-1
TGCGCCAGCAGGAAGCGGGGGGGCCATGAGCAGTTCTTC,CASRKRGGHEQFF,TRBV10-2,TRBD2,few,TRBJ2-1
TGTGCCAGCAGCGCCAGCGGGAGGGCCGGTGAGACCCAGTACTTC,CASSASGRAGETQYF,TRBV5-4,TRBD2,-,TRBJ2-5
TGCAGCGTTCGTAAGGGGACAGGGGAGACCCAGTACTTC,CSVRKGTGETQYF,TRBV29-1,TRBD1,-,TRBJ2-5
TGTGCCAGCCGACAGTACACCGGGGAGCTGTTTTTT,CASRQYTGELFF,TRBV11-1,-,-,TRBJ2-2
TGCGCCAGCAGCTTGCTATTAAACGGGGTCGAGCAGTACTTC,CASSLLLNGVEQYF,TRBV5-1,-,-,TRBJ2-7
TGTGCCAGCAGTCTGACTGGGGGGTCCTACGAGCAGTACTTC,CASSLTGGSYEQYF,TRBV28,-,once,TRBJ2-7
TGTGCCAGCAGACCCGGGGGACAAGGCCGGGATGAGCAGTTCTTC,CASRPGGQGRDEQFF,TRBV25-1,-,-,TRBJ2-1
TGCGCCAGCAGCTTGGTTAGCGGGAGGGCCACAGATACGCAGTATTTT,CASSLVSGRATDTQYF,TRBV5-1,TRBD2,-,TRBJ2-3
TGTGCCACCCAAGGTTCAGGGGCCCCGGGGGAGCAGTACTTC,CATQGSGAPGEQYF,TRBV10-3,-,-,TRBJ2-7
TGTGCCAGCAGCTTATCCATTAGAGGGTCCTCTGGAAACACCATATATTTT,CASSLSIRGSSGNTIYF,TRBV11-2,-,-,TRBJ1-3
TGTGCCAGCAGCGTAGATCCCGACGGACTGATTCAAGAGACCCAGTACTTC,CASSVDPDGLIQETQYF,TRBV9,-,-,TRBJ2-5
TGTGCCAGTACCAGACTAGCGGGAGGCCCAAGCTCCTACAATGAGCAGTTCTTC,CASTRLAGGPSSYNEQFF,TRBV19,TRBD2,-,TRBJ2-1
TGCGCCAGCAGCTTGGTCGGGGGTAGGGTGGATGAGCAGTTCTTC,CASSLVGGRVDEQFF,TRBV5-1,-,-,TRBJ2-1
TGTGCCAGCAGCCCGGCTACCATAGTTGTTGCAGATACGCAGTATTTT,CASSPATIVVADTQYF,TRBV11-2,-,-,TRBJ2-3
TGTGCCAGTAGAGACCGGGCCGCCAATGAAAAACTGTTTTTT,CASRDRAANEKLFF,TRBV19,-,-,TRBJ1-4
TGTGCCAGCAGCCTATCTAGCGGGGGGGCTTACAATGAGCAGTTCTTC,CASSLSSGGAYNEQFF,TRBV9,TRBD2,-,TRBJ2-1
TGTGCCAGCAGCTTACAAGAGACCCAGTACTTC,CASSLQETQYF,TRBV7-2,-,-,TRBJ2-5
TGTGCCAGCAGTTTGAACAGAGCCTACGAGCAGTACTTC,CASSLNRAYEQYF,TRBV27,-,-,TRBJ2-7
TGTGCCAGCAGCCCGCGGGGGACAGGGCGGGAGCAGTACTTC,CASSPRGTGREQYF,TRBV7-8,TRBD1,-,TRBJ2-7
TGTGCCAGCAGTGAAAGGACAGGCAATCAGCCCCAGCATTTT,CASSERTGNQPQHF,TRBV2,-,-,TRBJ1-5
TGTGCCAGCAGTTCGACAGGGGCCTTTAGCAATCAGCCCCAGCATTTT,CASSSTGAFSNQPQHF,TRBV2,TRBD1,-,TRBJ1-5
TGTGCCATCAGTGAGTCTATCAGGGGGGAGACCCAGTACTTC,CAISESIRGETQYF,TRBV10-3,TRBD1,-,TRBJ2-5
TGCGCCAGCAGCCATCTCCCATTGACAGGGAGTCAGCCCCAGCATTTT,CASSHLPLTGSQPQHF,TRBV4-1,TRBD1,-,TRBJ1-5
TGTGCCAGCAGTCGGAATGAGCAGTTCTTC,CASSRNEQFF,TRBV6-6,-,once,TRBJ2-1
TGTGCCAGCTCACCAGGTTGGAGGGACAATGAGCAGTTCTTC,CASSPGWRDNEQFF,TRBV18,-,-,TRBJ2-1
TGTGCCAGCATTGAGGGGGCTATGATAACAGCTAACTATGGCTACACCTTC,CASIEGAMITANYGYTF,TRBV2,TRBD1,-,TRBJ1-2
TGTGCCAGTACTGGCAGGGGGGAGAAGCTTGGGGCCAACGTCCTGACTTTC,CASTGRGEKLGANVLTF,TRBV19,-,-,TRBJ2-6
TGCGCCAGCACCCTAGGTCAGGCCCACACAGATACGCAGTATTTT,CASTLGQAHTDTQYF,TRBV5-1,-,-,TRBJ2-3
TGTGCCATCAGTGGGGGGGGGAGGAAAGATACGCAGTATTTT,CAISGGGRKDTQYF,TRBV10-3,TRBD2,-,TRBJ2-3
TGTGCCAGCAGAACTCGTAGCAGCATTCAGTACTTC,CASRTRSSIQYF,TRBV27,-,-,TRBJ2-4
TGTGCCATCAGTGATCCGACGGCCTCAGGTCAGCATTTT,CAISDPTASGQHF,TRBV10-3,-,-,TRBJ1-5
TGTGCCAGCAGCTTGGGGCTCCCCGGACAGTCTGGAAACACCATATATTTT,CASSLGLPGQSGNTIYF,TRBV7-2,-,-,TRBJ1-3
TGTGCCAGCAGTTTATACGGGCAAGAGACCCAGTACTTC,CASSLYGQETQYF,TRBV27,-,once,TRBJ2-5
TGTGCCAGCAGTTTGGGCCAGGTCCAGGATACGCAGTATTTT,CASSLGQVQDTQYF,TRBV27,-,-,TRBJ2-3
TGCAGCCCTAGGGTGGAAGAGACCCAGTACTTC,CSPRVEETQYF,TRBV20-1,-,-,TRBJ2-5
TGTGCCAGCAGACGAACAGGGTTCTACGAGCAGTACTTC,CASRRTGFYEQYF,TRBV9,-,-,TRBJ2-7
TGTGCCTGGAGTGTTAGGCGGGGGGCGGAAGGCTACACCTTC,CAWSVRRGAEGYTF,TRBV30,-,-,TRBJ1-2